Presented here are 30 T cell receptor beta chains from one specimen sequenced in a study of cytomegalovirus exposure and HLA in healthy donors. The PCR ran on 60 Vbeta and 13 Jbeta primers. This table comes from immunoSEQ multiplex PCR, and its TCRdb copy is limited to in-frame clones, with some not included. The repertoire has around 190,000 clones, about 80% of them found once; the top ten carry roughly 0.64%. Input material: PBMCs. The receptor source for this set is a woman in her thirties or forties in good health and CMV-seronegative.

The chain combines TRBV7-8 with TRBJ1-1; D is possibly TRBD1 (6 bases). V lost 4 bases and J 0 bases, leaving 9 bases between the germline ends. Germline V lookup: CDR1 SGHVS, CDR2 FQNEAQ. This CDR3 spans 14 amino acids. CDR3 coding DNA: TGTGCCAGCAGCTCCGGGACACTGAACACTGAAGCTTTCTTT. Translation gives CASSSGTLNTEAFF.

The rearrangement uses TRBV13 and TRBJ2-5; 7 bases line up with TRBD1. The length of the CDR3 is 14 residues. Germline loops: CDR1 PRHDT, CDR2 FYEKMQ (reference sequence). Trimming removed 6 bases from V and 10 bases from J; junction bases left unmatched: 14. The CDR3 is CASSRRGKSGDQYF. CDR3 coding DNA: TGTGCCAGCAGTCGCAGGGGGAAAAGTGGGGACCAGTACTTC. Filled out from reference TRBV13 and TRBJ2-5, the complete variable domain reads AAGVIQSPRHLIKEKRETATLKCYPIPRHDTVYWYQQGPGQDPQFLISFYEKMQSDKGSIPDRFSAQQFSDYHSELNMSSLELGDSALYFCASSRRGKSGDQYFGPGTRLLVL.

The rearrangement links TRBV6-1 to TRBJ2-4, with TRBD2 as a possible D gene (6 bases). The length of the CDR3 is 16 residues. The V and J ends lost 2 bases and 1 base respectively, with 12 bases between them. Germline V lookup: CDR1 MNHNS, CDR2 SASEGT. DNA for the CDR3: TGTGCCAGCAGTGAACCGGGGGTGGGGGCCAAAAACATTCAGTACTTC. Translated: CASSEPGVGAKNIQYF.

This rearrangement joins TRBV30 to TRBJ1-2; D unresolved. This CDR3 region has 14 residues. Germline CDR1 reads GTSNPN; CDR2 reads SVGIG (reference sequence). V was clipped by 1 base and J by 7 bases, with 16 bases between them. The CDR3 region is CAWSEGPGSSGYTF. Here the CDR3 DNA reads TGTGCCTGGAGTGAAGGACCGGGATCGAGTGGCTACACCTTC.

V and J are TRBV30 and TRBJ2-7, with D possibly matching TRBD2 (6 bases). Trimming removed 8 bases at V and 0 bases at J, with 11 bases between. This CDR3 contains 12 residues. Germline lookup yields CDR1 GTSNPN and CDR2 SVGIG (reference sequence). CDR3 in DNA: TGTGCCGCGGGACGGAGCTCCTACGAGCAGTACTTC. Translating gives CAAGRSSYEQYF.

The V and J genes are TRBV30 and TRBJ1-2; 7 bases align to TRBD1. This CDR3 spans 13 amino acids. V lost 3 bases and J lost 6; bases outside the gene matches: 7. Germline V gene data show CDR1 as GTSNPN and CDR2 as SVGIG (reference sequence). The CDR3 DNA follows: TGTGCCTGGAGGCTTACAGGGGCCCATGGCTACACCTTC. Its translation: CAWRLTGAHGYTF. Variable domain in full (rest from reference TRBV30 and TRBJ1-2): SQTIHQWPATLVQPVGSPLSLECTVEGTSNPNLYWYRQAAGRGLQLLFYSVGIGQISSEVPQNLSASRPQDRQFILSSKKLLLSDSGFYLCAWRLTGAHGYTFGSGTRLTVV.

This chain joins TRBV5-1 and TRBJ2-7; a weak D match, TRBD1 (5 bases). The germline CDR1 and CDR2 sequences are SGHRS and YFSETQ. The length of the CDR3 is 12 residues. The V gene lost 4 bases and the J gene lost 6 bases, with 11 bases spanning the gap. CDR3 in amino acids: CASSHVRGEQYF. The CDR3, as DNA: TGCGCCAGCAGCCACGTTAGGGGCGAGCAGTACTTC.

This clone was seen more than once but under ten times. The chain links TRBV5-1 to TRBJ1-1; the match to TRBD1 covers 8 bases. The germline V gene encodes CDR1 SGHRS and CDR2 YFSETQ. The CDR3 covers 12 residues. The V gene end was trimmed by 4 bases and the J gene end by 9 bases; junction bases not matched to a gene: 5. The DNA of the CDR3 is TGCGCCAGCAGCCCCGGGACAGGACAAGCTTTCTTT. Translating gives CASSPGTGQAFF.

V usage is TRBV7-6 and J usage is TRBJ2-5; 8 nucleotides line up with TRBD1. The CDR3 runs 17 residues. CDR1 is SGHVS and CDR2 is FNYEAQ in the germline V gene. The V gene end was trimmed by 3 bases and the J gene end by 5 bases; junction bases not matched to a gene: 14. CDR3 nucleotides: TGTGCCAGCAGCTTCGGGGCCGACAGGGGTAATATGGAGACCCAGTACTTC. Its protein product is CASSFGADRGNMETQYF.

The V and J genes are TRBV7-9 and TRBJ1-4; perhaps TRBD1 as D (5 bases). Trimming cost V 2 bases and J 3 bases, with 13 bases left between them. The CDR3 loop spans 16 amino acids. Germline V gives CDR1 SEHNR, CDR2 FQNEAQ (reference sequence). CDR3 loop: CASSLKTGGANEKLFF. CDR3 sequence (DNA): TGTGCCAGCAGCTTAAAGACGGGGGGGGCTAATGAAAAACTGTTTTTT.

This clone was seen a single time. This sequence joins TRBV19 and TRBJ2-2, with a weak D call TRBD1 (6 bases). Germline-derived CDR1 and CDR2 are LNHDA and SQIVND (reference sequence). V was pared by 10 bases and J by 0 bases, with 15 bases between. The CDR3 runs to 15 residues. The CDR3 sequence is CATSPWTANTGELFF. For the CDR3, the DNA is TGTGCCACCTCCCCCTGGACAGCGAACACCGGGGAGCTGTTTTTT.

The V and J genes are TRBV5-1 and TRBJ2-3, with 9 nucleotides matching TRBD1. CDR3 size: 16 residues. V lost 2 bases to trimming and J lost 1 base; unmatched junction nucleotides: 5. The germline gives CDR1 SGHRS, CDR2 YFSETQ. The CDR3 is CASSLNRDRGTDTQYF. CDR3 nucleotides: TGCGCCAGCAGCTTAAACCGGGACAGGGGCACAGATACGCAGTATTTT.

In its sample, this clone is medium-sized (0.01 to 0.1%). This chain links TRBV7-9 with TRBJ1-4; a possible D gene is TRBD1 (6 bases). The CDR3 spans 15 residues. CDR1 is SEHNR, CDR2 FQNEAQ, per germline (reference sequence). V was pared by 5 bases and J by 8 bases, with 18 bases between. The CDR3 reads CASSGQTGLREKLFF. As DNA, the CDR3 is TGTGCCAGCAGCGGTCAGACAGGCTTAAGGGAAAAACTGTTTTTT.

The chain has TRBV5-1 and TRBJ2-1, with D perhaps matching TRBD2 (6 bases). CDR1 is SGHRS, CDR2 YFSETQ, per germline. The V end lost 0 bases, the J end lost 5 bases, and 21 bases lay between the germline ends. This CDR3 spans 18 amino acids. Written as DNA, the CDR3 is TGCGCCAGCAGCTTGGTTCCCCCCGGACTACAAGCTAACAATGAGCAGTTCTTC. Its translation: CASSLVPPGLQANNEQFF.

This chain links TRBV7-2 with TRBJ1-5; possibly TRBD1 for D (5 bases). Germline CDR1 SGHTA, CDR2 FQGNSA. There are 14 residues in the CDR3. V was clipped by 5 bases and J by 0 bases, with 8 bases between them. CDR3 nucleotide sequence: TGTGCCAGCAGCCAGGGTCATAGCAATCAGCCCCAGCATTTT. Its protein is CASSQGHSNQPQHF.

V gene TRBV5-1 combines with J gene TRBJ2-7; 12 nucleotides agree with TRBD2. In germline, CDR1 is SGHRS, CDR2 YFSETQ. V dropped 4 bases and J dropped 5; count of bases not matched to a gene: 4. The CDR3 has 14 residues. CDR3 in amino acids: CASSLAGGQNEQYF. The CDR3 DNA reads as TGCGCCAGCAGCCTAGCGGGGGGGCAGAACGAGCAGTACTTC.

The chain uses TRBV28 and TRBJ2-4; a weak D match, TRBD2 (6 bases). The V and J ends lost 4 bases and 10 bases respectively, with 17 bases between them. CDR3 length: 14 amino acids. Looked up from germline, CDR1 is MDHEN and CDR2 is SYDVKM. The CDR3 loop is CASSSTGLSGIQYF. Written as DNA, the CDR3 is TGTGCCAGCAGTTCGACGGGACTCTCCGGGATTCAGTACTTC.

This chain links TRBV4-1 with TRBJ1-5; tentative D call: TRBD1 (5 bases). The CDR3 has 17 amino acids. CDR1 and CDR2 (germline): MGHRA, YSYEKL. V dropped 0 bases and J dropped 7 bases, with 19 bases sitting between them. DNA for the CDR3: TGCGCCAGCAGCCAAGATCGGGTGGGCCGCCGGGGGCAGCCCCAGCATTTT. It yields the protein CASSQDRVGRRGQPQHF.

V is TRBV7-2 and J is TRBJ1-2, with D perhaps matching TRBD1 (5 bases). Trimming took off 1 base at V and 5 bases at J, with 8 bases between the two ends. The V gene's germline CDR1 is SGHTA and CDR2 FQGNSA. The CDR3 covers 13 residues. The chain's CDR3 is CASSLGQLYGYTF. In DNA form, the CDR3 reads TGTGCCAGCAGCTTAGGACAGTTATATGGCTACACCTTC.

The CDR3 coding sequence is TGTGCCAGCAGCCAAGGAAGAGGTAATGAGCAGTTCTTC. As protein: CASSQGRGNEQFF. The chain uses TRBV4-2 and TRBJ2-1; D gene unclear. CDR1 and CDR2 from the germline V gene are LGHNA and YNFKEQ. V was clipped by 1 base and J by 7 bases, with 8 bases between them. This CDR3 is built from 13 residues.

The chain combines TRBV6-5 with TRBJ1-5, with 7 bases lining up with TRBD1. Looked up from germline, CDR1 is MNHEY and CDR2 is SVGAGI. This CDR3 contains 15 residues. J gave up 3 bases and V 6 bases, and 8 bases lay outside the gene matches. The CDR3 region has the DNA TGTGCCAGCAGCCCGGTTGACAGGGACAATCAGCCCCAGCATTTT. Translated, it gives CASSPVDRDNQPQHF.

Only a few counts were recorded for this clone. The chain links TRBV5-6 to TRBJ1-1; TRBD1 aligns across 8 bases. The CDR3 contains 16 residues. Germline assignment: CDR1 SGHDT and CDR2 YYEEEE. With 1 base clipped from V and 5 bases from J, the junction kept 10 bases outside the gene matches. The CDR3 DNA reads as TGTGCCAGCAGCTTGTCCCCAGGGGGCCCGGGTACTGAAGCTTTCTTT. This sequence encodes CASSLSPGGPGTEAFF.

The CDR3 DNA reads TGTGCCAGCAGTTACTCGATCAACCAGGGGAGGCATTTT. Protein product: CASSYSINQGRHF. This rearrangement joins TRBV6-6 to TRBJ1-5; weak D call: TRBD1 (6 bases). CDR1 is MNHNY and CDR2 is SVGAGI in the germline V gene (reference sequence). Trimming pared 0 bases from V and 15 bases from J, leaving 15 bases between. The CDR3 extends over 13 amino acids.

The V call is TRBV27, the J call TRBJ2-2; 10 bases fit TRBD2. Germline values: CDR1 MNHEY, CDR2 SMNVEV (reference sequence). The CDR3 sequence is 16 residues long. Trimming cost V 0 bases and J 4 bases; bases outside gene matches: 2. The CDR3 coding sequence is TGTGCCAGCAGTTTATCGGCTAGCGGGAGCACCGGGGAGCTGTTTTTT. It codes for CASSLSASGSTGELFF.

The chain uses TRBV6-5 and TRBJ2-5, with 8 bases matching TRBD1. Trimming took 9 bases from V and 5 from J; bases not matched to a gene: 11. The CDR3 contains 14 residues. Germline assignment: CDR1 MNHEY and CDR2 SVGAGI. CDR3 coding DNA: TGTGCCAGGACAGGGGACGGACCACAGGAGACCCAGTACTTC. Residues: CARTGDGPQETQYF.

This chain connects TRBV5-1 to TRBJ1-1, with no clear D. This CDR3 has 15 residues. Germline V gene lookup returns CDR1 SGHRS and CDR2 YFSETQ. Deletions cut 2 bases from V and 3 bases from J, with 14 bases between. This CDR3 reads CASSFLGSFDTEAFF. The CDR3 DNA reads as TGCGCCAGCAGCTTTCTTGGCTCGTTTGACACTGAAGCTTTCTTT. Full variable domain (rest looked up from reference TRBV5-1 and TRBJ1-1): KAGVTQTPRYLIKTRGQQVTLSCSPISGHRSVSWYQQTPGQGLQFLFEYFSETQRNKGNFPGRFSGRQFSNSRSEMNVSTLELGDSALYLCASSFLGSFDTEAFFGQGTRLTVV.

This clone appeared a single time. The chain is built from TRBV10-3 and TRBJ2-1; 10 nucleotides match TRBD1. The CDR3 is 13 residues long. The ends lost 8 bases at V and 8 bases at J; junction bases unmatched: 6. The germline gives CDR1 ENHRY, CDR2 SYGVKD. Here the CDR3 DNA reads TGTGCCATCCCGGGACAGGGGATCGATGAGCAGTTCTTC. It encodes CAIPGQGIDEQFF.

The rearrangement links TRBV6-6 to TRBJ1-1, with 8 bases aligning to TRBD1. Trimming removed 8 bases from V and 1 base from J; junction bases left unmatched: 3. Germline CDR1 MNHNY, CDR2 SVGAGI (reference sequence). This CDR3 has 13 residues. The DNA of the CDR3 is TGTGCCAGCCAGGACAGGGAGAACACTGAAGCTTTCTTT. This translates into CASQDRENTEAFF.

The rearrangement links TRBV7-2 to TRBJ2-1; D may be TRBD1 (6 bases). Germline V gives CDR1 SGHTA, CDR2 FQGNSA. CDR3 length: 13 residues. V was shortened by 4 bases and J by 6 bases, with 10 bases between the two germline ends. CDR3 region: CASSYTGTNEQFF. As DNA, the CDR3 is TGTGCCAGCAGCTATACAGGGACCAATGAGCAGTTCTTC.

V and J are TRBV30 and TRBJ1-3, with TRBD1 matching 7 bases. The germline gives CDR1 GTSNPN, CDR2 SVGIG (reference sequence). This CDR3 is built from 17 residues. Trimming cost V 0 bases and J 0 bases; bases outside gene matches: 8. The CDR3 is CAWSVGTAPFSGNTIYF. Written as DNA, the CDR3 is TGTGCCTGGAGTGTGGGGACAGCACCTTTCTCTGGAAACACCATATATTTT.